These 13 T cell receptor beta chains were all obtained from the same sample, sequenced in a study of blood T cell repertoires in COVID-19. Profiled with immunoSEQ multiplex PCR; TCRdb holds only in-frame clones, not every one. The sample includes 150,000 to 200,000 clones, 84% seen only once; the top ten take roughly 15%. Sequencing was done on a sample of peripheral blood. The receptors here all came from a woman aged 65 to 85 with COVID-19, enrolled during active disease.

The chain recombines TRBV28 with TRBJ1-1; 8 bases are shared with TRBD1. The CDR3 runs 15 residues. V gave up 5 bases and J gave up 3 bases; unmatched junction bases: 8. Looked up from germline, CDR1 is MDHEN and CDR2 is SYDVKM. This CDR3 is CASSQKAGGYTEAFF. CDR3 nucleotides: TGTGCCAGCAGTCAAAAGGCAGGGGGCTACACTGAAGCTTTCTTT.

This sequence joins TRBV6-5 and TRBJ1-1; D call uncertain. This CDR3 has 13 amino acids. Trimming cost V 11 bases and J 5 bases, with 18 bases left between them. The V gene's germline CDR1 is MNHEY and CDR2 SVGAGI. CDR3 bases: TGTGCCCGGAAAACTACCCGAGGGACTGAAGCTTTCTTT. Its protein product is CARKTTRGTEAFF.

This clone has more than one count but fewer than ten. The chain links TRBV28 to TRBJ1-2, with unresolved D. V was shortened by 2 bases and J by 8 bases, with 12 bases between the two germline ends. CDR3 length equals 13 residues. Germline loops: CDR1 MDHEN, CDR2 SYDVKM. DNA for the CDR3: TGTGCCAGCAGTTTAGGCGCAGTGAGGGGCTACACCTTC. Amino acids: CASSLGAVRGYTF.

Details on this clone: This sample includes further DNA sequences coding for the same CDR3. CDR3 DNA: TGTGCCAGCAACCGGGGGTCTAACACCGGGGAGCTGTTTTTT. As protein: CASNRGSNTGELFF. The chain recombines TRBV28 with TRBJ2-2; weak D call: TRBD2 (6 bases). Trimming took off 7 bases at V and 2 bases at J, with 11 bases between the two ends. The length of the CDR3 is 14 residues. The germline V gene encodes CDR1 MDHEN and CDR2 SYDVKM.

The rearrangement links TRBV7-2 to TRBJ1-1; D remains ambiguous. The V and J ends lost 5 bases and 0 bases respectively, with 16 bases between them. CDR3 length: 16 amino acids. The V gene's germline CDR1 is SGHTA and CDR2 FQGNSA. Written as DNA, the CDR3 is TGTGCCAGCAGCCCACACCAGAGGGTTGTGAACACTGAAGCTTTCTTT. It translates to CASSPHQRVVNTEAFF.

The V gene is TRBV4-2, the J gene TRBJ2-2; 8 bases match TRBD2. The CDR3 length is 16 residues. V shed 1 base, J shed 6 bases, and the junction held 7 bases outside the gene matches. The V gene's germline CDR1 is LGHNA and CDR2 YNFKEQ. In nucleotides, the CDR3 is TGTGCCAGCAGCCAAGTCTCGGGGGGGGCGGCCGGGGAGCTGTTTTTT. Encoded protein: CASSQVSGGAAGELFF.

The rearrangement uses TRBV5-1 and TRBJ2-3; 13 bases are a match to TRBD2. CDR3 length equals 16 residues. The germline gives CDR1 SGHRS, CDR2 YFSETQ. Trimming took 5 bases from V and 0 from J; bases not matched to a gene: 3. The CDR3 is CASSTSGRGSTDTQYF. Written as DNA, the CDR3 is TGCGCCAGCAGTACTAGCGGGAGGGGAAGCACAGATACGCAGTATTTT.

The CDR3 protein is CASREGTEAFF. In DNA form, the CDR3 reads TGTGCCAGCAGGGAGGGCACTGAAGCTTTCTTT. V gene TRBV6-5 combines with J gene TRBJ1-1; the D is unclear. Deletions cut 6 bases from V and 4 bases from J, with 6 bases between. Germline CDR1 MNHEY, CDR2 SVGAGI. The CDR3 consists of 11 residues.

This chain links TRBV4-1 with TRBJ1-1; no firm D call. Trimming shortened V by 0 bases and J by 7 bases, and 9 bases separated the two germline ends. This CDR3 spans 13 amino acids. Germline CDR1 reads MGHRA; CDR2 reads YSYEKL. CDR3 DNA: TGCGCCAGCAGCCAAGAGCCGTCAGATGAAGCTTTCTTT. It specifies CASSQEPSDEAFF.

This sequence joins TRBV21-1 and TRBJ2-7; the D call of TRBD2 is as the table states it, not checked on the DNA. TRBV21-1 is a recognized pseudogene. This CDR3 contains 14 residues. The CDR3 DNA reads TGTGCCAGCAGCAAGCGGGAGAGGCCCACGGAGCAGTACTTC. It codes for CASSKRERPTEQYF.

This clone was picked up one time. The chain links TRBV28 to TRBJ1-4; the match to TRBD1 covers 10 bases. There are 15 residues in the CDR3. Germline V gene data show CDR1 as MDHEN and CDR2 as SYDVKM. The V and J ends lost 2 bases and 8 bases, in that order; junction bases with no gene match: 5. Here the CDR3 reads CASSLRQGAIEKLFF. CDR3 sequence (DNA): TGTGCCAGCAGTTTAAGACAGGGGGCGATAGAAAAACTGTTTTTT.

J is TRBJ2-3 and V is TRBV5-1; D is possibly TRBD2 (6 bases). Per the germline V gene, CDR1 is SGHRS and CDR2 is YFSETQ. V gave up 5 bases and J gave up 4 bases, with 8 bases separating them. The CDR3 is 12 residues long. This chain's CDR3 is CASSRGADTQYF. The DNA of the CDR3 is TGCGCCAGCAGTCGCGGGGCAGATACGCAGTATTTT.

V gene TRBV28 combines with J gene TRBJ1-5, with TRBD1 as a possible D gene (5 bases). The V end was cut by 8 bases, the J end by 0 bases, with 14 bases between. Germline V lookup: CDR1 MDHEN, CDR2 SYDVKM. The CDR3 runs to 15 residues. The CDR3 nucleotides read TGTGCCAGCGTTCAGGGTCTGACTAGCAATCAGCCCCAGCATTTT. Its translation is CASVQGLTSNQPQHF.